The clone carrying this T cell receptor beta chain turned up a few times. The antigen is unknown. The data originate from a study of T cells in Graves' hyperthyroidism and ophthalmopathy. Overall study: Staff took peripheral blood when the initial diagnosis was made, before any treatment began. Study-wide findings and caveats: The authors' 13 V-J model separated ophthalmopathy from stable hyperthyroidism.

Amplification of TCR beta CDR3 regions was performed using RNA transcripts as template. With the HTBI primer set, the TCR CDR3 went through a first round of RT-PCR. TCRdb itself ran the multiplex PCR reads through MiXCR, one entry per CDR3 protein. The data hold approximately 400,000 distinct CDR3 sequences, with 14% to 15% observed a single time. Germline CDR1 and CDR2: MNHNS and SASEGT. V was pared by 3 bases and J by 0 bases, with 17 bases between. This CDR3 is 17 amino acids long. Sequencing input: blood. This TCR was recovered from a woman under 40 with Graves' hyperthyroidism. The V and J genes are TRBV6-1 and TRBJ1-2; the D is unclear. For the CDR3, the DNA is TGTGCCAGCAGTGATATGGAGTTGTCAGCGACTAACTATGGCTACACCTTC. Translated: CASSDMELSATNYGYTF.